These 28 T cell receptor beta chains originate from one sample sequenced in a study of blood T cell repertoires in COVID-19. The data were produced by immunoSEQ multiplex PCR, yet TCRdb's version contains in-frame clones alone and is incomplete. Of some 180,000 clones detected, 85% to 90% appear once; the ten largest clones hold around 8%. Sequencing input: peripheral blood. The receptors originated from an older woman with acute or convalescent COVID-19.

CDR3 sequence reads: CASSFVAADTEAFF. For the CDR3, the DNA is TGTGCCAGCAGCTTCGTCGCGGCCGACACTGAAGCTTTCTTT. The chain joins TRBV5-5 to TRBJ1-1; no reliable D call. The germline V gene encodes CDR1 SGHKS and CDR2 YYEKEE (reference sequence). The V end lost 2 bases, the J end lost 3 bases, and 11 bases lay between the germline ends. The CDR3 length is 14 residues.

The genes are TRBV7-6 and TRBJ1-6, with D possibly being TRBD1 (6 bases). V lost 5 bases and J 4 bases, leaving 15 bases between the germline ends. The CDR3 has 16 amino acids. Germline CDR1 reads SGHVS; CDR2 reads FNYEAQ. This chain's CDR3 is CASSQHTDSYNSPLHF. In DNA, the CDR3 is TGTGCCAGCAGCCAACACACGGACAGTTATAATTCACCCCTCCACTTT.

This CDR3 reads CASALDWTDYGYTF. The CDR3 DNA reads TGTGCCAGTGCTCTCGACTGGACAGATTATGGCTACACCTTC. The chain has TRBV19 and TRBJ1-2; D possibly corresponds to TRBD1 (6 bases). V dropped 8 bases and J dropped 5 bases, with 18 bases sitting between them. The CDR3 spans 14 residues. Germline V lookup: CDR1 LNHDA, CDR2 SQIVND (reference sequence).

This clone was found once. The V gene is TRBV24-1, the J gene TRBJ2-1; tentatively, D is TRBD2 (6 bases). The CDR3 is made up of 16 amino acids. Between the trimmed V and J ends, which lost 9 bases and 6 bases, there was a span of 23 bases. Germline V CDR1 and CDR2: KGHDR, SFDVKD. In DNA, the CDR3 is TGTGCCACCGGCGGGAAGAGTCGGGTCGGGGTCAATGAGCAGTTCTTC. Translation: CATGGKSRVGVNEQFF.

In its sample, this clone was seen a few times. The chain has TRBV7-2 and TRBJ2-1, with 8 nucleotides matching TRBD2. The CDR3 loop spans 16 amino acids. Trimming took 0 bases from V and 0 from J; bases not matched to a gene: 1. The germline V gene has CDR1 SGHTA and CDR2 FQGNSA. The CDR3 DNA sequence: TGTGCCAGCAGCTTAGCAGCGGGAGTCTCCTACAATGAGCAGTTCTTC. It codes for CASSLAAGVSYNEQFF. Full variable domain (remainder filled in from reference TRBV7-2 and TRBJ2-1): GAGVSQSPSNKVTEKGKDVELRCDPISGHTALYWYRQSLGQGLEFLIYFQGNSAPDKSGLPSDRFSAERTGGSVSTLTIQRTQQEDSAVYLCASSLAAGVSYNEQFFGPGTRLTVL.

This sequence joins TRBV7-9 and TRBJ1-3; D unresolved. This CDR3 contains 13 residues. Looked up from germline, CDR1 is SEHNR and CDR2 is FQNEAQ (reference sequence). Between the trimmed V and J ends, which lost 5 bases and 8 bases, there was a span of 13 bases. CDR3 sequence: CASSPPLGDTIYF. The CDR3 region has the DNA TGTGCCAGCAGCCCTCCGCTCGGGGACACCATATATTTT.

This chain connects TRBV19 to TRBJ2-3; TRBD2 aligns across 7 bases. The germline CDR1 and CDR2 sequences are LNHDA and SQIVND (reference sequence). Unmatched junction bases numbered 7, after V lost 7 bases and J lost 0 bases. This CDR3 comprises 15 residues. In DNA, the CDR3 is TGTGCCAGTAAGGAAAGCGGGGTGAGCACAGATACGCAGTATTTT. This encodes CASKESGVSTDTQYF. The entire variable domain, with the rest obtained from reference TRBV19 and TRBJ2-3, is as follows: DGGITQSPKYLFRKEGQNVTLSCEQNLNHDAMYWYRQDPGQGLRLIYYSQIVNDFQKGDIAEGYSVSREKKESFPLTVTSAQKNPTAFYLCASKESGVSTDTQYFGPGTRLTVL.

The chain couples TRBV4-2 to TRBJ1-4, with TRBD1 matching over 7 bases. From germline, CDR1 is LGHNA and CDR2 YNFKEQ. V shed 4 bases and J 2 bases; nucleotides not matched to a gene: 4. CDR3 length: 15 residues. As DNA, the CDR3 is TGTGCCAGCAGCCTAGACAGGGATACTAATGAAAAACTGTTTTTT. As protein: CASSLDRDTNEKLFF.

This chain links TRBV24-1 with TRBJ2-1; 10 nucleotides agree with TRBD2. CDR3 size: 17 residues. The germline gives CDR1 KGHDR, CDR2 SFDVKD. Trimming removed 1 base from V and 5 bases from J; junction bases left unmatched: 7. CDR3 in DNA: TGTGCCACCAGTGATTTTACTAGCGGGACCAGTAACAATGAGCAGTTCTTC. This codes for CATSDFTSGTSNNEQFF.

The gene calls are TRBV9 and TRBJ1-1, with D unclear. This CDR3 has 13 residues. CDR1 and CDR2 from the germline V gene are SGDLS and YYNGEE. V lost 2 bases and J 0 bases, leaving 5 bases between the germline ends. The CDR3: CASSVRVNTEAFF. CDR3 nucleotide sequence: TGTGCCAGCAGCGTGAGAGTGAACACTGAAGCTTTCTTT.

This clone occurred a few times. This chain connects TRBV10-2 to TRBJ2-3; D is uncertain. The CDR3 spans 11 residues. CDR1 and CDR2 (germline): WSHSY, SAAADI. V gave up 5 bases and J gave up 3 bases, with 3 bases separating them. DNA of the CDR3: TGCGCCAGCAGTTCAACAGATACGCAGTATTTT. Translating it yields CASSSTDTQYF.

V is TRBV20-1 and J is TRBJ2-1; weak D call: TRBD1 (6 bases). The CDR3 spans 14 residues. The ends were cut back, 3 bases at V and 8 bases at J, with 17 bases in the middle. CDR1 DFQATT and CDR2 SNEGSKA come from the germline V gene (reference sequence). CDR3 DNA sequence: TGCAGTGCTAGTGAGGGCAGGGGCACGGATGAGCAGTTCTTC. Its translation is CSASEGRGTDEQFF.

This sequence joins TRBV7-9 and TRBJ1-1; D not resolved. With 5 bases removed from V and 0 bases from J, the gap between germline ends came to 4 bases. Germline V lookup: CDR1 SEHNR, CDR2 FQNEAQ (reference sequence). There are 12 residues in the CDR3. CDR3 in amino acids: CASSPLNTEAFF. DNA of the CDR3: TGTGCCAGCAGCCCTTTGAACACTGAAGCTTTCTTT. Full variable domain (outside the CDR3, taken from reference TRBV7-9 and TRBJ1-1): DTGVSQNPRHKITKRGQNVTFRCDPISEHNRLYWYRQTLGQGPEFLTYFQNEAQLEKSRLLSDRFSAERPKGSFSTLEIQRTEQGDSAMYLCASSPLNTEAFFGQGTRLTVV.

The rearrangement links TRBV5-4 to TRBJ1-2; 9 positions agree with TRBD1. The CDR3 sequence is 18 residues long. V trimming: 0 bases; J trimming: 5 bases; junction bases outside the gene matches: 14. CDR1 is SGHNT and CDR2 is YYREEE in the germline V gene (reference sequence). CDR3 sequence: CASSLDPGQGRTGYGYTF. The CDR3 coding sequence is TGTGCCAGCAGCTTGGACCCGGGACAGGGTAGAACGGGTTATGGCTACACCTTC. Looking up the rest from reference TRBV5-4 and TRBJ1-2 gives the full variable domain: ETGVTQSPTHLIKTRGQQVTLRCSSQSGHNTVSWYQQALGQGPQFIFQYYREEENGRGNFPPRFSGLQFPNYSSELNVNALELDDSALYLCASSLDPGQGRTGYGYTFGSGTRLTVV.

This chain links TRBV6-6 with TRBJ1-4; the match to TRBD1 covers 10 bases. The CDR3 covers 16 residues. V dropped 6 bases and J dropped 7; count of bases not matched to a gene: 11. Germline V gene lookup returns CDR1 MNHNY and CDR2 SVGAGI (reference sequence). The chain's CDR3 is CASRTGGVQSSEKLFF. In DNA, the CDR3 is TGTGCCAGCAGGACAGGGGGCGTTCAGTCGAGTGAAAAACTGTTTTTT.

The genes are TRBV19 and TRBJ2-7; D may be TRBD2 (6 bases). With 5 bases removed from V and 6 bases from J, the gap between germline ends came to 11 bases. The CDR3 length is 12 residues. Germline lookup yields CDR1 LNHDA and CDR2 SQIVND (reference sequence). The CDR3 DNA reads TGTGCCAGTAGTTTGAGGAGGGTCGAGCAGTACTTC. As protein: CASSLRRVEQYF.

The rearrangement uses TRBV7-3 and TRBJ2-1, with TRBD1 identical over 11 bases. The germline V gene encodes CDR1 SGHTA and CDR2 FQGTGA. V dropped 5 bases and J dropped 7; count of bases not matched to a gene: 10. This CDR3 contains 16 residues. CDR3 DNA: TGTGCCAGCAGCCCATGGCTGGGACAGGGGGGGAATGAGCAGTTCTTC. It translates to CASSPWLGQGGNEQFF.

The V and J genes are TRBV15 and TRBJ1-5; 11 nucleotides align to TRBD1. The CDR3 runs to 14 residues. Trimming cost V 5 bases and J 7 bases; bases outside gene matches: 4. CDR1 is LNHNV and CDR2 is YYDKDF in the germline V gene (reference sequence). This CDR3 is CATSVDRGRQPQHF. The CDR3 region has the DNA TGTGCCACCAGCGTGGACAGGGGGCGGCAGCCCCAGCATTTT.

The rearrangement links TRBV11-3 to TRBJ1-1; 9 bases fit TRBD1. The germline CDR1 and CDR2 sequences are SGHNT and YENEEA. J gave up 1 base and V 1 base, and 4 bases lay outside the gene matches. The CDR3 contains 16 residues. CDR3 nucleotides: TGTGCCAGCAGCTTAGGTGGGACAGGGCCGAACACTGAAGCTTTCTTT. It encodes CASSLGGTGPNTEAFF.

CDR3 sequence: CASSPIRAALGSSYNEQFF. CDR3 bases: TGTGCCAGCAGCCCCATCCGTGCGGCACTAGGTAGCTCCTACAATGAGCAGTTCTTC. V is TRBV7-6 and J is TRBJ2-1; weak D call: TRBD2 (5 bases). Trimming cost V 5 bases and J 0 bases, with 23 bases left between them. The CDR3 covers 19 residues. Germline V lookup: CDR1 SGHVS, CDR2 FNYEAQ.

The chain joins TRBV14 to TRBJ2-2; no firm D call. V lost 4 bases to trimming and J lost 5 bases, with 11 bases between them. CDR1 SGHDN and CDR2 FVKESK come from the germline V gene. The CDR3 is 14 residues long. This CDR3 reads CASSPRPGTGELFF. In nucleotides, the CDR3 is TGTGCCAGCAGCCCCCGACCAGGAACCGGGGAGCTGTTTTTT. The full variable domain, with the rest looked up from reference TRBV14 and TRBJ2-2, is EAGVTQFPSHSVIEKGQTVTLRCDPISGHDNLYWYRRVMGKEIKFLLHFVKESKQDESGMPNNRFLAERTGGTYSTLKVQPAELEDSGVYFCASSPRPGTGELFFGEGSRLTVL.

CDR3 sequence reads: CASSIINQPQHF. The CDR3 DNA reads TGTGCCAGTAGTATCATCAATCAGCCCCAGCATTTT. The chain joins TRBV19 to TRBJ1-5; D not resolved. Trimming took off 3 bases at V and 3 bases at J, with 3 bases between the two ends. Germline CDR1 LNHDA, CDR2 SQIVND (reference sequence). There are 12 residues in the CDR3.

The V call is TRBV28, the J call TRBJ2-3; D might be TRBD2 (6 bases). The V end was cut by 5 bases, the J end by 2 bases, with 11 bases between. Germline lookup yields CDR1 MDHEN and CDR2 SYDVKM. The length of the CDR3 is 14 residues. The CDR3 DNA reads TGTGCCAGCAGTGAGGCGGGGCCCACAGATACGCAGTATTTT. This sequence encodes CASSEAGPTDTQYF.

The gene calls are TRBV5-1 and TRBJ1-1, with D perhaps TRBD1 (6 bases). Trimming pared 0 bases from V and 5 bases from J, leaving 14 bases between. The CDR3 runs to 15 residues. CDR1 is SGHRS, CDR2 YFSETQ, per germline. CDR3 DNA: TGCGCCAGCAGCTTGGGTCGCGGGGGCTCGACTGAAGCTTTCTTT. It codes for CASSLGRGGSTEAFF.

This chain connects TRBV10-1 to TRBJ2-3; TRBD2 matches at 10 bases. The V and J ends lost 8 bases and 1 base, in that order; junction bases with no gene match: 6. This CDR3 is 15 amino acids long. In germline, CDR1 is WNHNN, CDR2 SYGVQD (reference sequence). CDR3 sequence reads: CASSSGSWGTDTQYF. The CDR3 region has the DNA TGCGCCAGCTCTAGCGGGAGTTGGGGCACAGATACGCAGTATTTT.

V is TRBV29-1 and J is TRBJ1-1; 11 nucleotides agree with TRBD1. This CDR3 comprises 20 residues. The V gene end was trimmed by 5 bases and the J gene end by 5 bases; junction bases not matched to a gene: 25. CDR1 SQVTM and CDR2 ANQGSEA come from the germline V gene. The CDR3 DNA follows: TGCAGCGTTAGATCCCCAAGTTGGACAGGGGGCACGAGGACCATAACTGAAGCTTTCTTT. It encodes CSVRSPSWTGGTRTITEAFF.

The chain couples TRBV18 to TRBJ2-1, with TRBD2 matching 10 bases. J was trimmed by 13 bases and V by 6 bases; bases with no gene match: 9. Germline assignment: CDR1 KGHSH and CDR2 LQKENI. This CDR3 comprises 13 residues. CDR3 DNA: TGTGCCAGCTCTCAGGGGGCTAGCGGGGGACAGTTCTTC. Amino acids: CASSQGASGGQFF.

The CDR3 DNA is TGTGCCAGCTCCCCAGGGTGGACAGGGGGCTACAATGAGCAGTTCTTC. Its translation is CASSPGWTGGYNEQFF. The gene calls are TRBV18 and TRBJ2-1; 10 nucleotides match TRBD1. Germline V gives CDR1 KGHSH, CDR2 LQKENI. V gave up 6 bases and J gave up 3 bases; unmatched junction bases: 8. This CDR3 is 16 amino acids long.